This T cell receptor (beta chain) emerged from a study of blood T cell repertoires in COVID-19. Study overall: Italy, Spain and the United States were the sources of the convalescent and acute COVID-19 samples.

Under the authors' procedure: Amplification with reference gene primers provided the estimates of nucleated cell counts. Profiled with immunoSEQ multiplex PCR; TCRdb holds only in-frame clones, not every one. For V, J and clone size, that table is used; D and trimming come from the DNA. The data show under 200,000 clones, with about 83% seen just once and roughly 2% held by the top ten. The CDR3 contains 13 residues. Germline-derived CDR1 and CDR2 are MNHNS and SASEGT. Trimming left V 2 bases short and J 9 bases short, with 11 bases between. This clone was detected once. The chain recombines TRBV6-1 with TRBJ2-1; D uncertain. Specimen: peripheral blood. This TCR came from a woman of 80 years or more with acute or convalescent COVID-19. The CDR3, as DNA: TGTGCCAGCAGTGAACTCTCCCTGGCTGAGCAGTTCTTC. It codes for CASSELSLAEQFF.